A single sample gave rise to the 19 T cell receptor beta chains below, sequenced in a study of blood T cell repertoires in COVID-19. Sequencing was performed with immunoSEQ multiplex PCR; in TCRdb, only in-frame clones are kept and a portion is missing. Among some 200,000 clones, about 80% were seen once, and the ten largest hold approximately 15%. The sequencing input was peripheral blood. The receptors here all came from a young man with active or convalescent COVID-19.

The chain links TRBV9 to TRBJ2-7, with D possibly TRBD2 on 5 matching bases. CDR3 length equals 14 residues. CDR1 and CDR2 from the germline V gene are SGDLS and YYNGEE. Trimming stripped 0 bases from V and 2 bases from J, with 9 bases between. This chain's CDR3 is CASSVGLSPYEQYF. The CDR3 nucleotides are TGTGCCAGCAGCGTAGGACTATCTCCCTACGAGCAGTACTTC.

V and J are TRBV7-2 and TRBJ1-5; 12 bases match TRBD1. V lost 4 bases, J lost 6 bases, and 7 bases stayed unmatched. Germline lookup yields CDR1 SGHTA and CDR2 FQGNSA. There are 16 residues in the CDR3. The CDR3, as DNA: TGTGCCAGCAGCTCGACCGGGACAGGGGGCAGTCAGCCCCAGCATTTT. It specifies CASSSTGTGGSQPQHF.

V usage is TRBV2 and J usage is TRBJ1-4, with D tentatively TRBD1 (5 bases). The CDR3 totals 15 residues. In germline, CDR1 is SNHLY, CDR2 FYNNEI. V lost 5 bases and J 2 bases, leaving 12 bases between the germline ends. The CDR3 DNA follows: TGTGCCAGCAGTCTCGACAGAAATACTAATGAAAAACTGTTTTTT. Translating gives CASSLDRNTNEKLFF.

The chain joins TRBV7-9 to TRBJ1-1; TRBD1 is a possible D gene (6 bases). Germline V CDR1 and CDR2: SEHNR, FQNEAQ (reference sequence). This CDR3 contains 15 residues. V lost 0 bases and J lost 2, with 10 bases in between. Here the CDR3 DNA reads TGTGCCAGCAGCTTAGCGGCCAGGGGAAACACTGAAGCTTTCTTT. This translates into CASSLAARGNTEAFF.

V and J are TRBV7-3 and TRBJ1-2; no firm D call. The CDR3 loop spans 13 amino acids. Trimming took 5 bases from V and 3 from J, leaving 10 bases between them. CDR1 is SGHTA and CDR2 is FQGTGA in the germline V gene. CDR3 nucleotide sequence: TGTGCCAGCAGCCCCCAGGAAGACTATGGCTACACCTTC. Translated, it gives CASSPQEDYGYTF.

The chain carries TRBV19 and TRBJ1-2; a possible D gene is TRBD1 (6 bases). CDR1 and CDR2 from the germline V gene are LNHDA and SQIVND (reference sequence). The CDR3 length is 14 residues. V was clipped by 7 bases and J by 2 bases, with 14 bases between them. This CDR3 is CASNQQGQNYGYTF. DNA of the CDR3: TGTGCCAGTAATCAGCAGGGGCAAAACTATGGCTACACCTTC.

This chain uses TRBV18 with TRBJ1-4, with no clear D. The V gene lost 6 bases and the J gene lost 3 bases, with 11 bases spanning the gap. Germline loops: CDR1 KGHSH, CDR2 LQKENI. This CDR3 has 14 amino acids. The CDR3 nucleotides are TGTGCCAGCTCGCCCCAGGAGGCTAATGAAAAACTGTTTTTT. It is translated as CASSPQEANEKLFF.

The chain links TRBV15 to TRBJ2-7; the D gene is possibly TRBD1 (6 bases). CDR3 length equals 17 residues. Germline CDR1 LNHNV, CDR2 YYDKDF (reference sequence). V was shortened by 1 base and J by 2 bases, with 18 bases between the two germline ends. CDR3 amino acids: CATSRADGYREPYEQYF. The CDR3 DNA is TGTGCCACCAGCAGAGCCGATGGCTACAGGGAGCCCTACGAGCAGTACTTC.

The rearrangement uses TRBV5-1 and TRBJ1-3; D possibly corresponds to TRBD1 (6 bases). V dropped 0 bases and J dropped 8 bases, with 9 bases sitting between them. The CDR3 runs 13 residues. The germline CDR1 and CDR2 sequences are SGHRS and YFSETQ. In DNA, the CDR3 is TGCGCCAGCAGCTTGGCAGGGGTAGACACCATATATTTT. As protein: CASSLAGVDTIYF.

The chain uses TRBV7-2 and TRBJ1-2; D may be TRBD1 (5 bases). Germline V CDR1 and CDR2: SGHTA, FQGNSA. V was clipped by 3 bases and J by 5 bases, with 16 bases between them. The CDR3 is made up of 15 amino acids. CDR3 DNA sequence: TGTGCCAGCAGCTTGGGGAGGGGTCCTGTTTATGGCTACACCTTC. Translation gives CASSLGRGPVYGYTF.

The chain employs TRBV10-3 and TRBJ1-5, with a tentative D call TRBD1 (5 bases). In germline, CDR1 is ENHRY, CDR2 SYGVKD. Trimming removed 4 bases from V and 0 bases from J, with 16 bases in between. CDR3 length equals 17 residues. CDR3 sequence (DNA): TGTGCCATCAGTGCGTCGGCGGGGCAGAATAGCAATCAGCCCCAGCATTTT. This translates into CAISASAGQNSNQPQHF.

The chain joins TRBV12-3 or TRBV12-4 to TRBJ2-5, with D tentatively TRBD1 (5 bases). CDR3 size: 13 residues. V lost 3 bases, J lost 5 bases, and 10 bases lay in between. In DNA, the CDR3 is TGTGCCAGCAGTTTCCGAGCAGGGGAGACCCAGTACTTC. This translates into CASSFRAGETQYF.

The gene calls are TRBV7-2 and TRBJ1-3; D uncertain. V was trimmed by 6 bases and J by 2 bases, leaving 14 bases between them. This CDR3 is built from 15 residues. The germline V gene encodes CDR1 SGHTA and CDR2 FQGNSA. CDR3 sequence (DNA): TGTGCCAGCAGAGCGGGGTTCGGGGCTGGAAACACCATATATTTT. This gives the protein CASRAGFGAGNTIYF.

The DNA of the CDR3 is TGTGCCAGCAGCAGGGGACAGAGGTATGGCTACACCTTC. Translating gives CASSRGQRYGYTF. The V call is TRBV11-2, the J call TRBJ1-2, with 7 nucleotides matching TRBD1. The CDR3 runs to 13 residues. V was clipped by 5 bases and J by 5 bases; unmatched bases: 5. Germline CDR1 reads SGHAT; CDR2 reads FQNNGV.

V gene TRBV3-1 (or the pseudogene TRBV3-2) combines with J gene TRBJ1-5, with 8 positions matching TRBD1. Germline V gene data show CDR1 as LGHDT and CDR2 as YNNKEL (reference sequence). This CDR3 is 17 amino acids long. V shed 1 base and J 2 bases; nucleotides not matched to a gene: 7. CDR3 in amino acids: CASSQGLGQGRNQPQHF. CDR3 bases: TGTGCCAGCAGCCAAGGACTAGGACAGGGCCGCAATCAGCCCCAGCATTTT.

This chain connects TRBV18 to TRBJ1-2; tentatively, D is TRBD1 (5 bases). V was pared by 3 bases and J by 9 bases, with 17 bases between. This CDR3 has 14 amino acids. In germline, CDR1 is KGHSH, CDR2 LQKENI. CDR3 sequence: CASSPVTEDARYTF. The CDR3 coding sequence is TGTGCCAGCTCACCCGTGACAGAAGACGCACGCTACACCTTC. Based on the CDR3 plus reference TRBV18 and TRBJ1-2, the full variable domain is NAGVMQNPRHLVRRRGQEARLRCSPMKGHSHVYWYRQLPEEGLKFMVYLQKENIIDESGMPKERFSAEFPKEGPSILRIQQVVRGDSAAYFCASSPVTEDARYTFGSGTRLTVV.

The V and J genes are TRBV18 and TRBJ1-2; 8 bases map to TRBD1. The CDR3 extends over 15 amino acids. V lost 4 bases and J lost 6; bases outside the gene matches: 10. Germline values: CDR1 KGHSH, CDR2 LQKENI. In DNA form, the CDR3 reads TGTGCCAGCTCACTTGGGCTACAGGGGGGCGATGGCTACACCTTC. It specifies CASSLGLQGGDGYTF.

This clone came up a few times. The same CDR3 also results from other DNA sequences found in this sample. In nucleotides, the CDR3 is TGTGCCAGCAGCTTCGCGTCCACCGGGGAGCTGTTTTTT. It is translated as CASSFASTGELFF. The J gene is TRBJ2-2, the V gene TRBV7-2; D uncertain. The CDR3 consists of 13 residues. CDR1 is SGHTA, CDR2 FQGNSA, per germline. Between the trimmed V and J ends, which lost 3 bases and 4 bases, there was a span of 6 bases.

This clone has a single count. This rearrangement joins TRBV2 to TRBJ2-6, with a possible D match to TRBD1 (6 bases). CDR3 length: 15 residues. CDR1 and CDR2 from the germline V gene are SNHLY and FYNNEI. Trimming left V 5 bases short and J 2 bases short, with 10 bases between. Here the CDR3 reads CASSRSGAGANVLTF. The CDR3 DNA is TGTGCCAGCAGTCGTTCAGGGGCTGGGGCCAACGTCCTGACTTTC. The entire variable domain, with the rest obtained from reference TRBV2 and TRBJ2-6, is as follows: EPEVTQTPSHQVTQMGQEVILRCVPISNHLYFYWYRQILGQKVEFLVSFYNNEISEKSEIFDDQFSVERPDGSNFTLKIRSTKLEDSAMYFCASSRSGAGANVLTFGAGSRLTVL.